The next 6 T cell receptor beta chains were all read from a single sample in a study of monozygotic twins with inflammatory bowel disease (dated by TCRdb to between 2018 and 2021). Receptor amplification or capture employed 5' RACE. The reads were generated on an Illumina HiSeq 2500. After reprocessing by TCRdb, each CDR3 protein sequence is one entry, and no DNA is given. This sample's clone table shows around 150,000 distinct CDR3 sequences. Roughly 2.4% of the sample lies in the top ten. Sequencing was performed on blood. Receptor source: a human donor with ulcerative colitis or Crohn's disease, or a healthy co-twin of an affected twin (not recorded which).

The chain links TRBV4-3 to TRBJ1-2; the D call of TRBD1 rests on TCRdb alone, since no DNA is present to check it. Germline assignment: CDR1 LGHNA and CDR2 YSLEER. CDR3 length equals 16 residues. The CDR3 sequence: CASSQDSQGFQYGYTF.

The V gene is TRBV5-1, the J gene TRBJ1-2; no DNA is available, so the TRBD1 call from TCRdb remains unchecked. The germline V gene has CDR1 SGHRS and CDR2 YFSETQ. The CDR3 runs to 13 residues. The CDR3 loop reads CASSLGQDYGYTF.

CDR3 protein: CASRTQESNQPQHF. The rearrangement joins TRBV19 to TRBJ1-5; TCRdb's D call of TRBD1 is untestable without DNA. The CDR3 runs to 14 residues. CDR1 and CDR2 (germline): LNHDA, SQIVND (reference sequence).

The CDR3 here is CASSVTPGGAGELFF. The V and J genes are TRBV9 and TRBJ2-2; there is no DNA to check the TCRdb D call of TRBD1. Per the germline V gene, CDR1 is SGDLS and CDR2 is YYNGEE. This CDR3 is 15 amino acids long.

The chain joins TRBV20-1 to TRBJ2-5. CDR3 length: 12 amino acids. Germline values: CDR1 DFQATT, CDR2 SNEGSKA (reference sequence). CDR3 protein: CSARVQKETQYF.

This CDR3 is CASSPPDRASYEQYF. This chain uses TRBV12-3 or TRBV12-4 with TRBJ2-7; TCRdb picks TRBD2, but there is no DNA to check that call. CDR3 size: 15 residues.